Each of the 25 T cell receptor beta chains below was sequenced from the same sample in a study of spatial heterogeneity in lung cancer. TCRdb ran MiXCR on the 5' RACE reads and lists one entry per CDR3 protein. The sample holds 23,000 or so distinct CDR3 sequences, 5% to 7% seen once. Which antigens these TCRs recognize remains unknown. Study-level results: Within tumors, counts of expanded alpha and beta TCRs tracked tumor mutation counts.

As to time point: sample taken at primary tumor resection. The source was lung tumor tissue, collected at surgery. These receptors all come from a male donor with early-stage non-small cell lung cancer.

In its sample, this clonotype was seen a few times. A much larger clone sits a single nucleotide away, making a read error possible. The CDR3 sequence: CASSERVGNRPQHF. In DNA form, the CDR3 reads TGTGCCAGCAGTGAAAGGGTGGGAAATCGGCCCCAGCATTTT. This chain links TRBV2 with TRBJ1-5; no reliable D call. Germline V gives CDR1 SNHLY, CDR2 FYNNEI. The CDR3 is 14 residues long. Filled out from reference TRBV2 and TRBJ1-5, the complete variable domain reads EPEVTQTPSHQVTQMGQEVILRCVPISNHLYFYWYRQILGQKVEFLVSFYNNEISEKSEIFDDQFSVERPDGSNFTLKIRSTKLEDSAMYFCASSERVGNRPQHFGDGTRLSIL.

This clonotype occurred many times. The chain combines TRBV19 with TRBJ2-1, with 8 bases that match TRBD2. Germline lookup yields CDR1 LNHDA and CDR2 SQIVND (reference sequence). Losses at the gene ends were 3 bases for V and 5 bases for J; bases not matched to a gene: 3. The CDR3 has 14 residues. CDR3 DNA sequence: TGTGCCAGTAGTATGACGGGGGGGAACAATGAGCAGTTCTTC. Translation gives CASSMTGGNNEQFF.

This sequence joins TRBV25-1 and TRBJ1-4; D gene ambiguous. V lost 6 bases, J lost 8 bases, and 16 bases lay in between. CDR1 and CDR2 from the germline V gene are MGHDK and SYGVNS. The CDR3 spans 14 residues. The CDR3 DNA follows: TGTGCCAGCAGGGACGGCTCAGGAAGGGAAAAACTGTTTTTT. Encoded protein: CASRDGSGREKLFF.

This clonotype occurred a few times. J is TRBJ2-1 and V is TRBV13; 9 nucleotides match TRBD2. Germline V gene lookup returns CDR1 PRHDT and CDR2 FYEKMQ (reference sequence). The CDR3 is 17 residues long. V shed 4 bases, J shed 8 bases, and the junction held 15 bases outside the gene matches. The CDR3 coding sequence is TGTGCCAGCAGCTCCTCTATAGCGGGAGCAATGGAAGATGAGCAGTTCTTC. This gives the protein CASSSSIAGAMEDEQFF.

Many counts were recorded for this clonotype. The chain joins TRBV14 to TRBJ2-7; D call uncertain. Germline V gene sequence: CDR1 SGHDN, CDR2 FVKESK. The CDR3 contains 16 residues. Trimming cost V 0 bases and J 3 bases, with 15 bases left between them. The CDR3 reads CASSQDGGRPNYEQYF. The CDR3, as DNA: TGTGCCAGCAGCCAAGACGGCGGTAGGCCAAACTACGAGCAGTACTTC.

This clonotype occurred many times. The CDR3 reads CASSLTAYQETQYF. The CDR3 DNA reads TGTGCCAGCAGCTTGACCGCGTACCAAGAGACCCAGTACTTC. The V gene is TRBV7-9, the J gene TRBJ2-5; no clear D. This CDR3 region has 14 residues. Germline lookup yields CDR1 SEHNR and CDR2 FQNEAQ (reference sequence). V shed 3 bases and J shed 0 bases, with 8 bases lying between them.

This clonotype was recorded at least ten times. V and J are TRBV12-3 or TRBV12-4 and TRBJ1-1, with TRBD1 as a possible D gene (5 bases). The ends were cut back, 4 bases at V and 4 bases at J, with 13 bases in the middle. CDR3 size: 14 residues. The CDR3 region is CASSSQGSSTEAFF. As DNA, the CDR3 is TGTGCCAGCAGTTCGCAGGGAAGTAGCACTGAAGCTTTCTTT.

In its sample, this clonotype was seen a few times. The V call is TRBV2, the J call TRBJ2-3; D remains ambiguous. This CDR3 has 11 amino acids. V shed 4 bases and J shed 10 bases, with 9 bases lying between them. Germline CDR1 SNHLY, CDR2 FYNNEI. The CDR3 loop reads CASSGKKAQYF. CDR3 nucleotide sequence: TGTGCCAGCAGTGGAAAAAAGGCGCAGTATTTT.

This chain links TRBV19 with TRBJ1-4; TRBD1 matches at 8 bases. Germline CDR1 reads LNHDA; CDR2 reads SQIVND (reference sequence). J lost 8 bases, V lost 5 bases, and 10 bases had no gene match. The CDR3 has 15 amino acids. CDR3 in amino acids: CASSVRPDRVEKLFF. CDR3 bases: TGTGCCAGTAGTGTCCGTCCGGACAGGGTCGAAAAACTGTTTTTT.

At least ten counts were recorded for this clonotype. J is TRBJ2-1 and V is TRBV3-1; either TRBD1 or TRBD2 may fit D (5 bases each). The germline V gene encodes CDR1 LGHDT and CDR2 YNNKEL (reference sequence). This CDR3 contains 15 residues. Between the trimmed V and J ends, which lost 2 bases and 0 bases, there was a span of 8 bases. CDR3 loop: CASSQTGLSYNEQFF. DNA of the CDR3: TGTGCCAGCAGCCAAACGGGGCTCTCCTACAATGAGCAGTTCTTC.

At least ten counts were recorded for this clonotype. V and J are TRBV4-1 and TRBJ1-1; D possibly corresponds to TRBD1 (5 bases). The ends were cut back, 2 bases at V and 8 bases at J, with 15 bases in the middle. CDR3 length equals 14 residues. Germline V lookup: CDR1 MGHRA, CDR2 YSYEKL. CDR3 DNA sequence: TGCGCCAGCAGCCAAATTTCCGGGACTTGGGAAGCTTTCTTT. It is translated as CASSQISGTWEAFF.

This clonotype has a count of ten or more. J is TRBJ2-5 and V is TRBV13; D assignment may be TRBD1 or TRBD2 (5 bases each). V dropped 5 bases and J dropped 1 base, with 14 bases sitting between them. Germline assignment: CDR1 PRHDT and CDR2 FYEKMQ (reference sequence). The CDR3 has 15 residues. In DNA form, the CDR3 reads TGTGCCAGCAGCCCCCCGGGACCGAGCCAAGAGACCCAGTACTTC. It yields the protein CASSPPGPSQETQYF.

This clonotype was seen ten or more times. The chain employs TRBV7-4 and TRBJ1-1; D may be TRBD1 (5 bases). This CDR3 comprises 11 residues. Trimming cost V 3 bases and J 14 bases, with 13 bases left between them. Germline assignment: CDR1 SGHVT and CDR2 SQSDAQ. Here the CDR3 reads CASSFPGRGFF. DNA of the CDR3: TGTGCCAGCAGCTTCCCGGGACGAGGCTTCTTT.

This clonotype occurred many times. The CDR3 loop reads CASSYHGGAYEQYF. In nucleotides, the CDR3 is TGTGCCAGCAGTTACCATGGGGGGGCCTACGAGCAGTACTTC. The chain joins TRBV6-5 to TRBJ2-7, with 7 bases lining up with TRBD2. Germline assignment: CDR1 MNHEY and CDR2 SVGAGI. The length of the CDR3 is 14 residues. With V trimmed by 2 bases and J by 2 bases, 3 bases remained unmatched.

J is TRBJ2-6 and V is TRBV7-2; D not certain. Germline V gives CDR1 SGHTA, CDR2 FQGNSA. V was pared by 5 bases and J by 0 bases, with 14 bases between. CDR3 length equals 17 residues. The CDR3 sequence: CASSPAGSHSGANVLTF. For the CDR3, the DNA is TGTGCCAGCAGCCCCGCCGGCAGCCACTCTGGGGCCAACGTCCTGACTTTC.

This clonotype has just one count. This could be a read error, since a much larger clone is one nucleotide away. V gene TRBV11-2 combines with J gene TRBJ2-7; possibly TRBD2 for D (7 bases). Between the trimmed V and J ends, which lost 1 base and 11 bases, there was a span of 24 bases. CDR1 and CDR2 (germline): SGHAT, FQNNGV. CDR3 size: 16 residues. CDR3 nucleotides: TGTGCCAGCAGCTTAGCTGGCGGGAGCCCTAGGGGGGAGGAGTACTTC. Translated: CASSLAGGSPRGEEYF. The full variable domain, rest sourced from reference TRBV11-2 and TRBJ2-7, is EAGVAQSPRYKIIEKRQSVAFWCNPISGHATLYWYQQILGQGPKLLIQFQNNGVVDDSQLPKDRFSAERLKGVDSTLKIQPAKLEDSAVYLCASSLAGGSPRGEEYFGPGTRLTVT.

This clonotype has at least ten counts. The J gene is TRBJ1-6, the V gene TRBV6-5, with TRBD1 matching over 7 bases. There are 15 residues in the CDR3. CDR1 and CDR2 (germline): MNHEY, SVGAGI. V gave up 4 bases and J gave up 7 bases; unmatched junction bases: 7. The CDR3 spells CASSLTGTENSPLHF. In DNA form, the CDR3 reads TGTGCCAGCAGTTTGACAGGGACCGAGAATTCACCCCTCCACTTT.

The chain is built from TRBV20-1 and TRBJ2-3; 7 bases are shared with TRBD2. This CDR3 is 13 amino acids long. Germline V lookup: CDR1 DFQATT, CDR2 SNEGSKA (reference sequence). Trimming removed 4 bases from V and 2 bases from J; junction bases left unmatched: 3. The CDR3 coding sequence is TGCAGTGCTACAGCGGGAATCACAGATACGCAGTATTTT. Protein: CSATAGITDTQYF.

By proportion, this clonotype is medium-sized. The gene calls are TRBV6-2 or TRBV6-3 and TRBJ2-7; the D gene is possibly TRBD1 (8 bases). Trimming stripped 2 bases from V and 4 bases from J, with 30 bases between. Germline CDR1 is MNHEY and CDR2 is SVGEGT. This CDR3 spans 20 amino acids. CDR3 sequence reads: CASSYGQGAGGSRTWYEQYF. The CDR3 region has the DNA TGTGCCAGCAGTTACGGGCAGGGGGCTGGCGGGAGTAGAACTTGGTACGAGCAGTACTTC.

In its sample, this clonotype was seen many times. The rearrangement uses TRBV6-6 and TRBJ2-3; TRBD1 matches 8 bases. Germline trimming cut 7 bases from V and 11 bases from J; bases unmatched to any gene: 8. The germline V gene encodes CDR1 MNHNY and CDR2 SVGAGI (reference sequence). The CDR3 has 12 residues. The CDR3 loop reads CASTSTGGGQYF. The CDR3 DNA reads TGTGCCAGCACTTCAACAGGGGGAGGGCAGTATTTT.

Regarding this clonotype: It may be a read error: a sequence one base away is much more abundant. J is TRBJ2-7 and V is TRBV13; D unclear. Per germline, CDR1 PRHDT and CDR2 FYEKMQ (reference sequence). The CDR3 sequence is 12 residues long. This CDR3 is CASSPNSYEQHF. CDR3 DNA sequence: TGTGCCAGCAGCCCTAACTCCTACGAGCAGCACTTC. Looking up the rest from reference TRBV13 and TRBJ2-7 gives the full variable domain: AAGVIQSPRHLIKEKRETATLKCYPIPRHDTVYWYQQGPGQDPQFLISFYEKMQSDKGSIPDRFSAQQFSDYHSELNMSSLELGDSALYFCASSPNSYEQHFGPGTRLTVT.

This clonotype was observed a handful of times. This chain joins TRBV5-1 and TRBJ2-5; the match to TRBD2 covers 10 bases. Trimming removed 6 bases from V and 5 bases from J; junction bases left unmatched: 10. The CDR3 totals 15 residues. Germline CDR1 and CDR2: SGHRS and YFSETQ. The CDR3 spells CASNPSGRASETQYF. The CDR3 DNA is TGCGCCAGCAACCCCAGCGGGAGGGCCTCGGAGACCCAGTACTTC.

This clonotype was recorded at least ten times. The gene calls are TRBV9 and TRBJ2-7; TRBD2 might be the D (5 bases). The CDR3 runs to 14 residues. Trimming took off 0 bases at V and 6 bases at J, with 13 bases between the two ends. Germline loops: CDR1 SGDLS, CDR2 YYNGEE. CDR3 DNA sequence: TGTGCCAGCAGCGTAGAAGGACTCCTAAGCGAGCAGTACTTC. Its translation is CASSVEGLLSEQYF.

J is TRBJ2-1 and V is TRBV7-9; TRBD1 aligns across 10 bases. The germline V gene encodes CDR1 SEHNR and CDR2 FQNEAQ (reference sequence). This CDR3 spans 17 amino acids. V lost 1 base to trimming and J lost 0 bases; unmatched junction nucleotides: 3. CDR3: CASSLGTGGFSYNEQFF. For the CDR3, the DNA is TGTGCCAGCAGCTTAGGGACAGGGGGGTTCTCCTACAATGAGCAGTTCTTC.

Only a few counts were recorded for this clonotype. The rearrangement links TRBV6-1 to TRBJ1-2; 7 bases align to TRBD1. The germline gives CDR1 MNHNS, CDR2 SASEGT. Losses at the gene ends were 0 bases for V and 4 bases for J; bases not matched to a gene: 5. The CDR3 is 15 residues long. CDR3 region: CASSEARDSIYGYTF. As DNA, the CDR3 is TGTGCCAGCAGTGAAGCACGGGACAGCATCTATGGCTACACCTTC.